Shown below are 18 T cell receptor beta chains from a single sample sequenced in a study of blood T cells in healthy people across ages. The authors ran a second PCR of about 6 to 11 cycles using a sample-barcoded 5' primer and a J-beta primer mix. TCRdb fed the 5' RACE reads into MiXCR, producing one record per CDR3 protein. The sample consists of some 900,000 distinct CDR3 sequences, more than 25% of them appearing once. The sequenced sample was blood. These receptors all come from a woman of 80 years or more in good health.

The CDR3 reads CASSPRGTSTGELFF. CDR3 DNA: TGTGCCAGCAGCCCCAGGGGGACTAGCACCGGGGAGCTGTTTTTT. V and J are TRBV4-2 and TRBJ2-2; D is possibly TRBD2 (8 bases). V lost 4 bases, J lost 4 bases, and 13 bases lay in between. Germline V gene data show CDR1 as LGHNA and CDR2 as YNFKEQ. The length of the CDR3 is 15 residues.

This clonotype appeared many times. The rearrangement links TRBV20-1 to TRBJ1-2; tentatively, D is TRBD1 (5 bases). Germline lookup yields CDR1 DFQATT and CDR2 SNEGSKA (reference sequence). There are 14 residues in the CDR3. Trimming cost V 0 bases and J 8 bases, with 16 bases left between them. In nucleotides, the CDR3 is TGCAGTGCTAGAGATTGGGGAGGGGAAATGGGCTACACCTTC. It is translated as CSARDWGGEMGYTF.

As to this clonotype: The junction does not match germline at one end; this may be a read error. CDR3 sequence (DNA): TGCACCAGCGGTCCGAGGCCTGGGGGTTCACCCCTCCACTTT. Translation gives CTSGPRPGGSPLHF. The chain carries TRBV5-1 and TRBJ1-6; D may be TRBD1 (5 bases). The germline CDR1 and CDR2 sequences are SGHRS and YFSETQ. This CDR3 has 14 amino acids. Full variable domain (missing parts from reference TRBV5-1 and TRBJ1-6): KAGVTQTPRYLIKTRGQQVTLSCSPISGHRSVSWYQQTPGQGLQFLFEYFSETQRNKGNFPGRFSGRQFSNSRSEMNVSTLELGDSALYLCTSGPRPGGSPLHFGNGTRLTVT.

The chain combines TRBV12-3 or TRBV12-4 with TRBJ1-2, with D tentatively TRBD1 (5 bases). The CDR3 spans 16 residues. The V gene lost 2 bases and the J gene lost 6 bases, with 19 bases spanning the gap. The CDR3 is CASSLRWQGIIDGYTF. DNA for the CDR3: TGTGCCAGCAGTTTAAGGTGGCAGGGAATAATTGATGGCTACACCTTC.

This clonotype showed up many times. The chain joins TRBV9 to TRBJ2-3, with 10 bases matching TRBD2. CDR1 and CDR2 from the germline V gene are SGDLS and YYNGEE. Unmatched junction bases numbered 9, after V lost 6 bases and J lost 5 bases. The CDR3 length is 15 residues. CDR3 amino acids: CASTGAGGPRDTQYF. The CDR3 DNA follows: TGTGCCAGCACGGGAGCGGGGGGGCCCCGAGATACGCAGTATTTT.

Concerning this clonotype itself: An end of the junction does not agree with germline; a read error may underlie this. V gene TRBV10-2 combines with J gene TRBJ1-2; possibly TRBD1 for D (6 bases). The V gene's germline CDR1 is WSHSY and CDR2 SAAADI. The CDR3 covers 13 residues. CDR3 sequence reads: CTSSPDSVYGYTF. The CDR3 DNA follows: TGCACCAGCAGTCCGGACAGTGTCTATGGCTACACCTTC.

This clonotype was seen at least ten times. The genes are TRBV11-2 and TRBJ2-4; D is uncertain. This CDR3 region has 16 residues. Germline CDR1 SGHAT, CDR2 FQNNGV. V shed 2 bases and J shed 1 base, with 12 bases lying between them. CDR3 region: CASSLNPLRAKNIQYF. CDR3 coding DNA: TGTGCCAGCAGCTTAAACCCCCTCAGGGCCAAAAACATTCAGTACTTC.

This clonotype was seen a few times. The CDR3 protein is CASREIGGAVDTQYF. As DNA, the CDR3 is TGTGCCAGCAGAGAGATCGGGGGGGCGGTAGATACGCAGTATTTT. This chain joins TRBV6-2 or TRBV6-3 and TRBJ2-3, with 8 bases that match TRBD2. From germline, CDR1 is MNHEY and CDR2 SVGEGT. After removal of 6 bases from V and 5 bases from J, the junction contained 10 bases not matched to a gene. The CDR3 extends over 15 amino acids.

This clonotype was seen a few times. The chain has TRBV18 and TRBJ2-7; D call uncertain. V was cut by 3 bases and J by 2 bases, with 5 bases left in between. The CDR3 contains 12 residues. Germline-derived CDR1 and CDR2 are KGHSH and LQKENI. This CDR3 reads CASSPVTYEQYF. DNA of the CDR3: TGTGCCAGCTCACCCGTTACCTACGAGCAGTACTTC.

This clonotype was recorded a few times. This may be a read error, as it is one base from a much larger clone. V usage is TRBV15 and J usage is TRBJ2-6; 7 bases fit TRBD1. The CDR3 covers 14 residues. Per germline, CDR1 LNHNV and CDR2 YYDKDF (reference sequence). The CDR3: CATRQGAGANVRTF. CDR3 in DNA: TGTGCCACGAGACAGGGTGCTGGGGCCAACGTCCGGACTTTC.

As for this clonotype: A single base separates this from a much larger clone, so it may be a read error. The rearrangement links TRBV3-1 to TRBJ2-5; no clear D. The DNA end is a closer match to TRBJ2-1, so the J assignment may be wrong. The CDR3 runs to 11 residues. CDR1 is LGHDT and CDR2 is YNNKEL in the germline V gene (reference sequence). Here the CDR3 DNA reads TGTGCCAGCAGCCTCACCGTCCAGCAGTTCTTC. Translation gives CASSLTVQQFF.

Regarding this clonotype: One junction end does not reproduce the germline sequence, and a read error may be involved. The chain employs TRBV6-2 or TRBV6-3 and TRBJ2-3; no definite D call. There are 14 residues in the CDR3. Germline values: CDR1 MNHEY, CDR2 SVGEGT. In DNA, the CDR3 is TGTGCCAGCAGACAAGTACTTAGCACAGATGCGCAGTATTTT. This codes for CASRQVLSTDAQYF.

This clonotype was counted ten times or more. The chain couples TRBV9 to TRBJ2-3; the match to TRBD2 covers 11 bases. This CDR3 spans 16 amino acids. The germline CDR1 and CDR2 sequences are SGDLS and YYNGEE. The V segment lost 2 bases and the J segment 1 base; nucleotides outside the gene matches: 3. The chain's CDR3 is CASSVGTSGGTDTQYF. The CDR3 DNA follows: TGTGCCAGCAGCGTCGGGACTAGCGGCGGCACAGATACGCAGTATTTT.

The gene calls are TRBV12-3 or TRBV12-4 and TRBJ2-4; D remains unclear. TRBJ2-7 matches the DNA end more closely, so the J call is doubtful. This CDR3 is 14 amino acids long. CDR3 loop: CASSLARWDYEQYF. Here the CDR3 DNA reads TGTGCCAGCAGTTTGGCCAGGTGGGATTACGAGCAGTACTTC.

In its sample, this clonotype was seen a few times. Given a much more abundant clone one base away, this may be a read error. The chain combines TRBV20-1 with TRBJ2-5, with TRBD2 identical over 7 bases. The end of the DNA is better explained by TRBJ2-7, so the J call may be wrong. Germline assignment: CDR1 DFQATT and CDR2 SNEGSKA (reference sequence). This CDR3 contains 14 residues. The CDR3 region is CSTIEAGITYEQYF. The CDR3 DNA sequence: TGCAGTACTATCGAAGCGGGGATCACCTACGAGCAGTACTTC.

The chain's CDR3 is CAISETTSQYGYTF. The CDR3 DNA sequence: TGTGCCATCAGCGAGACGACATCCCAGTATGGCTACACCTTC. This chain joins TRBV10-3 and TRBJ1-2; D not resolved. Germline CDR1 is ENHRY and CDR2 is SYGVKD. The CDR3 contains 14 residues. V was cut by 6 bases and J by 5 bases, with 16 bases left in between.

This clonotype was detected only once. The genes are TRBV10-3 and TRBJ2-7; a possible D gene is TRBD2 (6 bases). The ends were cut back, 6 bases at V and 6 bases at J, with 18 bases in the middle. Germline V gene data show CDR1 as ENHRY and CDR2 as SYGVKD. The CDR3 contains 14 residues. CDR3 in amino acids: CAIRAGTLGGEQYF. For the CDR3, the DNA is TGTGCCATCAGAGCCGGGACTTTGGGGGGCGAGCAGTACTTC.

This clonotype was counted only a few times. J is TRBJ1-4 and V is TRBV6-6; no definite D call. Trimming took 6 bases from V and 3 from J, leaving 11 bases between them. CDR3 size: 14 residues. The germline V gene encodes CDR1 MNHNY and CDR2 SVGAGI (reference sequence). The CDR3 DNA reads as TGTGCCAGCAGAGATAACGGGGCTAATGAAAAACTGTTTTTT. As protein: CASRDNGANEKLFF.